Presented here are 17 T cell receptor beta chains from one specimen sequenced in a study of blood T cell repertoires in COVID-19. Produced via immunoSEQ multiplex PCR; TCRdb's table is partial and in-frame only. The repertoire consists of about 200,000 clones, with about nine tenths occurring once and the leading ten covering 1.5% to 2%. The specimen sequenced was peripheral blood. Receptors were obtained from a man aged 18 to 29 with active or convalescent COVID-19.

The chain links TRBV2 to TRBJ2-7, with 14 bases matching TRBD2. The CDR3 is made up of 18 amino acids. With V trimmed by 3 bases and J by 0 bases, 7 bases remained unmatched. In germline, CDR1 is SNHLY, CDR2 FYNNEI. The CDR3 here is CASSEGLAGALNSYEQYF. The DNA of the CDR3 is TGTGCCAGCAGTGAGGGACTAGCGGGAGCGCTCAACTCCTACGAGCAGTACTTC.

The chain has TRBV5-1 and TRBJ2-7; D is perhaps TRBD1 (8 bases). The CDR3 is made up of 15 amino acids. The V gene lost 0 bases and the J gene lost 2 bases, with 12 bases spanning the gap. Germline CDR1 and CDR2: SGHRS and YFSETQ. CDR3 residues: CASSLEQGGTYEQYF. Written as DNA, the CDR3 is TGCGCCAGCAGCTTGGAACAGGGGGGGACCTACGAGCAGTACTTC.

The chain uses TRBV15 and TRBJ1-6, with D unclear. The CDR3 has 13 residues. In germline, CDR1 is LNHNV, CDR2 YYDKDF (reference sequence). V lost 3 bases, J lost 8 bases, and 8 bases lay in between. The CDR3 loop reads CATSREVDSPLHF. CDR3 sequence (DNA): TGTGCCACCAGCAGGGAGGTTGATTCACCCCTCCACTTT.

This clone has a count of ten or more. The V and J genes are TRBV30 and TRBJ2-2, with 7 positions matching TRBD2. CDR3 length: 14 amino acids. CDR1 is GTSNPN and CDR2 is SVGIG in the germline V gene (reference sequence). The J segment lost 2 bases and the V segment lost 6 bases, leaving 6 bases of the junction unmatched. The DNA for the CDR3 is TGTGCCTGCCGAACTAGCGCTAACACCGGGGAGCTGTTTTTT. The encoded protein is CACRTSANTGELFF.

V is TRBV3-1 (or the pseudogene TRBV3-2) and J is TRBJ1-2; D not resolved. The CDR3 sequence is 15 residues long. Germline V CDR1 and CDR2: LGHDT, YNNKEL (reference sequence). Trimming shortened V by 1 base and J by 5 bases, and 14 bases separated the two germline ends. CDR3 loop: CASSQASGDRYGYTF. The CDR3 nucleotides are TGTGCCAGCAGCCAAGCAAGCGGAGACCGGTATGGCTACACCTTC.

The rearrangement links TRBV29-1 to TRBJ1-1, with 9 bases lining up with TRBD1. V was pared by 5 bases and J by 5 bases, with 3 bases of the junction left unmatched. From germline, CDR1 is SQVTM and CDR2 ANQGSEA. The CDR3 consists of 12 residues. The DNA of the CDR3 is TGCAGCGTTCACAGGGGGCAAACTGAAGCTTTCTTT. Its protein product is CSVHRGQTEAFF.

This chain uses TRBV3-1 (or the pseudogene TRBV3-2) with TRBJ1-1; maybe TRBD1 (6 bases). The length of the CDR3 is 14 residues. Per the germline V gene, CDR1 is LGHDT and CDR2 is YNNKEL (reference sequence). Trimming left V 3 bases short and J 1 base short, with 9 bases between. The CDR3, as DNA: TGTGCCAGCAGCCATCTGGACAGGAACACTGAAGCTTTCTTT. Its translation: CASSHLDRNTEAFF.

This rearrangement joins TRBV6-5 to TRBJ1-1, with D maybe TRBD1 (6 bases). V gave up 5 bases and J gave up 4 bases, with 14 bases separating them. Germline-derived CDR1 and CDR2 are MNHEY and SVGAGI. The CDR3 totals 14 residues. The CDR3 DNA reads as TGTGCCAGCAGTAAAACAGGGTTGGGCACTGAAGCTTTCTTT. It specifies CASSKTGLGTEAFF.

The count of this clone is one. The chain recombines TRBV7-9 with TRBJ1-2; 10 nucleotides match TRBD1. V lost 3 bases to trimming and J lost 7 bases; unmatched junction nucleotides: 11. Germline assignment: CDR1 SEHNR and CDR2 FQNEAQ (reference sequence). The CDR3 loop spans 16 amino acids. CDR3 loop: CASSLTGGDRLVGYTF. DNA of the CDR3: TGTGCCAGCAGCTTGACAGGGGGCGATAGGTTGGTTGGCTACACCTTC.

The chain links TRBV25-1 to TRBJ2-7, with a weak D call TRBD1 (6 bases). Germline-derived CDR1 and CDR2 are MGHDK and SYGVNS. The V end lost 4 bases, the J end lost 2 bases, and 9 bases lay between the germline ends. CDR3 length: 13 amino acids. The CDR3 DNA follows: TGTGCCAGCAGTGCCACAGGGACCTACGAGCAGTACTTC. As protein: CASSATGTYEQYF.

The genes are TRBV12-3 or TRBV12-4 and TRBJ1-1; D gene ambiguous. The CDR3 has 13 residues. V lost 7 bases, J lost 4 bases, and 13 bases lay in between. The CDR3 DNA is TGTGCCAGCAATGACTTCGTTCGCACTGAAGCTTTCTTT. Its translation: CASNDFVRTEAFF.

The chain carries TRBV7-9 and TRBJ1-2, with D possibly TRBD1 on 5 matching bases. Trimming took 4 bases from V and 6 from J, leaving 15 bases between them. The CDR3 has 14 amino acids. Germline V gene data show CDR1 as SEHNR and CDR2 as FQNEAQ (reference sequence). The CDR3 spells CASSSPGFLDGYTF. CDR3 DNA: TGTGCCAGCAGCTCCCCAGGGTTTCTGGATGGCTACACCTTC. The full variable domain, its missing parts supplied by reference TRBV7-9 and TRBJ1-2, is DTGVSQNPRHKITKRGQNVTFRCDPISEHNRLYWYRQTLGQGPEFLTYFQNEAQLEKSRLLSDRFSAERPKGSFSTLEIQRTEQGDSAMYLCASSSPGFLDGYTFGSGTRLTVV.

CDR3 protein: CASSIDLVDRNTEAFF. The DNA for the CDR3 is TGTGCCAGTAGTATAGATCTAGTAGACAGGAACACTGAAGCTTTCTTT. The chain has TRBV19 and TRBJ1-1; TRBD1 might be the D (5 bases). The CDR3 is 16 amino acids. The ends were cut back, 0 bases at V and 1 base at J, with 12 bases in the middle. Germline CDR1 and CDR2: LNHDA and SQIVND (reference sequence).

The V call is TRBV5-1, the J call TRBJ2-2, with D possibly TRBD1 on 6 matching bases. The CDR3 contains 15 residues. Trimming took off 4 bases at V and 0 bases at J, with 10 bases between the two ends. Germline assignment: CDR1 SGHRS and CDR2 YFSETQ. In DNA form, the CDR3 reads TGCGCCAGCAGCAACCAGGGGACGAACACCGGGGAGCTGTTTTTT. It codes for CASSNQGTNTGELFF.

The gene calls are TRBV4-2 and TRBJ2-1; 7 bases fit TRBD1. CDR3 length: 16 amino acids. V was clipped by 1 base and J by 5 bases; unmatched bases: 8. Germline-derived CDR1 and CDR2 are LGHNA and YNFKEQ. The CDR3 reads CASSQVRDSHDNEQFF. CDR3 coding DNA: TGTGCCAGCAGCCAAGTCCGGGACAGTCACGACAATGAGCAGTTCTTC.

This rearrangement joins TRBV3-1 (or the pseudogene TRBV3-2) to TRBJ1-5; D is uncertain. Trimming took off 1 base at V and 7 bases at J, with 5 bases between the two ends. Germline V gene data show CDR1 as LGHDT and CDR2 as YNNKEL (reference sequence). This CDR3 has 12 residues. CDR3 DNA: TGTGCCAGCAGCCAAGTTGGCCAGCCCCAGCATTTT. As protein: CASSQVGQPQHF.

The sample holds one count of this clone. This sequence joins TRBV7-2 and TRBJ1-2; maybe TRBD1 (6 bases). CDR3 length: 15 amino acids. Between the trimmed V and J ends, which lost 1 base and 4 bases, there was a span of 13 bases. Germline values: CDR1 SGHTA, CDR2 FQGNSA. CDR3 in amino acids: CASSLEGGRGYGYTF. The CDR3 DNA reads TGTGCCAGCAGCTTAGAGGGCGGCAGGGGCTATGGCTACACCTTC.